This is a list of T cell receptor beta chains from one sample in a study of shared clonotypes between healthy human individuals. The repertoire was sequenced with immunoSEQ multiplex PCR; TCRdb's copy has only in-frame clones and lacks some. The data hold approximately 2,200,000 clones, with around 93% observed a single time. Sample: naive CD8+ T cells from PBMCs. The receptors were gathered from a man in his late teens or twenties in good health. Some clones in this sample may be carry-over from other donors' samples. CDR3s include the opening cysteine and the closing phenylalanine or tryptophan. The D gene is left open where the match is weak. A row's size may be missing; if present it is once, few, many or a size class.

v_call	d_call	j_call	clone_size	cdr3_aa	cdr3_nt
TRBV20-1	-	TRBJ2-4	-	CSARENIQYF	TGCAGTGCCAGGGAAAACATTCAGTACTTC
TRBV6-1	TRBD1	TRBJ2-5	-	CASRTGGRETQYF	TGTGCCAGCAGGACAGGGGGCCGGGAGACCCAGTACTTC
TRBV28	TRBD1	TRBJ2-5	once	CASSWTRRDSQETQYF	TGTGCCAGCAGTTGGACTCGCCGGGACAGTCAAGAGACCCAGTACTTC
TRBV14	-	TRBJ2-1	-	CASSQAGAWSSYNEQFF	TGTGCCAGCAGCCAAGCGGGCGCGTGGAGCTCCTACAATGAGCAGTTCTTC
TRBV9	-	TRBJ2-1	once	CASSVAGARHNEQFF	TGTGCCAGCAGCGTAGCTGGGGCTAGGCACAATGAGCAGTTCTTC
TRBV18	TRBD1	TRBJ2-5	-	CASSPLTGGKGQETQYF	TGTGCCAGCTCACCTTTAACAGGGGGAAAGGGGCAAGAGACCCAGTACTTC
TRBV21-1	-	TRBJ2-3	-	CASSKATLYTQYF	TGTGCCAGCAGCAAAGCGACACTGTATACGCAGTATTTT
TRBV7-8	-	TRBJ2-7	-	CASSETRWAYEQYF	TGTGCCAGCAGCGAAACGAGGTGGGCCTACGAGCAGTACTTC
TRBV19	-	TRBJ2-7	-	CASSGTGYYEQYF	TGTGCCAGTAGTGGCACAGGGTACTACGAGCAGTACTTC
TRBV16	TRBD2	TRBJ2-1	-	CASNGFARERYNEQFF	TGTGCCAGCAACGGGTTCGCGCGGGAGCGGTACAATGAGCAGTTCTTC
TRBV5-4	-	TRBJ2-7	-	CASSPSRGAAYEQYF	TGTGCCAGCAGTCCATCACGGGGCGCAGCCTACGAGCAGTACTTC
TRBV27	TRBD2	TRBJ2-1	-	CASSLSSGGPVYNEQFF	TGTGCCAGCAGTTTATCGTCGGGGGGGCCTGTCTACAATGAGCAGTTCTTC
TRBV11-2	TRBD1	TRBJ2-7	-	CASSLGLDRGFYEQYF	TGTGCCAGCAGCTTAGGCCTGGACAGGGGTTTCTACGAGCAGTACTTC
TRBV6-5	-	TRBJ2-1	-	CASSSWDSHNEQFF	TGTGCCAGCAGTTCCTGGGATAGCCACAATGAGCAGTTCTTC
TRBV11-2	-	TRBJ2-3	-	CASSLDPSTDTQYF	TGTGCCAGCAGCTTGGACCCTAGCACAGATACGCAGTATTTT
TRBV28	TRBD2	TRBJ2-3	-	CASSSPRGSGRYTQYF	TGTGCCAGCAGTTCCCCCCGGGGTAGCGGGAGATATACGCAGTATTTT
TRBV9	-	TRBJ2-7	once	CASSETVGSTYEQYF	TGTGCCAGCAGCGAAACAGTAGGCTCAACCTACGAGCAGTACTTC
TRBV6-4	-	TRBJ2-1	-	CASSFEPGPSSYNEQFF	TGTGCCAGCAGTTTCGAACCAGGGCCGAGCTCCTACAATGAGCAGTTCTTC
TRBV7-3	TRBD2	TRBJ2-1	once	CASSLGLAVNNEQFF	TGTGCCAGCAGCTTAGGACTAGCGGTTAACAATGAGCAGTTCTTC
TRBV7-9	TRBD1	TRBJ2-7	-	CASSSTGAEQYF	TGTGCCAGCAGCTCGACAGGGGCCGAGCAGTACTTC
TRBV5-8	-	TRBJ2-7	-	CASSLPRDTYEQYF	TGTGCCAGCAGCTTGCCTAGGGACACCTACGAGCAGTACTTC
TRBV18	-	TRBJ2-7	-	CASSPVGGKAYEQYF	TGTGCCAGCTCACCAGTAGGGGGGAAGGCCTACGAGCAGTACTTC
TRBV25-1	-	TRBJ2-5	-	CASSLRDPLVETQYF	TGTGCCAGCAGCTTACGGGACCCCTTGGTGGAGACCCAGTACTTC
TRBV9	-	TRBJ2-5	-	CASSVGRALGETQYF	TGTGCCAGCAGCGTAGGGAGGGCCTTGGGAGAGACCCAGTACTTC
TRBV7-8	-	TRBJ2-1	-	CASSRRDYNEQFF	TGTGCCAGCAGCAGACGGGACTACAATGAGCAGTTCTTC
TRBV7-9	TRBD2	TRBJ2-7	-	CASSGPGLVNEQYF	TGTGCCAGCAGCGGACCGGGACTAGTCAACGAGCAGTACTTC
TRBV11-3	-	TRBJ2-1	-	CASSLAHGGYNEQFF	TGTGCCAGCAGCTTAGCGCACGGAGGTTACAATGAGCAGTTCTTC
TRBV28	-	TRBJ1-6	-	CASSIGVSPLHF	TGTGCCAGCAGTATAGGCGTCTCACCCCTCCACTTT
TRBV7-8	TRBD1	TRBJ1-4	once	CASSLGQGLSTNEKLFF	TGTGCCAGCAGCCTAGGACAGGGCCTTTCAACTAATGAAAAACTGTTTTTT
TRBV7-9	TRBD1	TRBJ1-6	-	CASRAAGTEYNSPLHF	TGTGCCAGCAGGGCAGCCGGGACAGAATATAATTCACCCCTCCACTTT
TRBV27	-	TRBJ1-4	-	CASSLGAKGEKLFF	TGTGCCAGCAGTTTAGGCGCGAAGGGTGAAAAACTGTTTTTT
TRBV4-3	-	TRBJ1-1	-	CASSQDRPNTEAFF	TGCGCCAGCAGCCAAGACCGACCGAACACTGAAGCTTTCTTT
TRBV5-1	-	TRBJ2-2	-	CASSLGQQLFPTGELFF	TGCGCCAGCAGCCTAGGACAGCAATTATTCCCGACCGGGGAGCTGTTTTTT
TRBV29-1	-	TRBJ2-7	-	CSVESWQEDEQYF	TGCAGCGTTGAATCGTGGCAGGAAGACGAGCAGTACTTC
TRBV7-2	-	TRBJ2-1	-	CASSRTNEQFF	TGTGCCAGCAGCCGCACGAATGAGCAGTTCTTC
TRBV5-6	-	TRBJ2-7	-	CASSQTRGYEQYF	TGTGCCAGCAGCCAAACCCGGGGCTACGAGCAGTACTTC
TRBV7-8	TRBD1	TRBJ2-7	-	CASSLEPGTGGEYEQYF	TGTGCCAGCAGCTTAGAACCGGGGACAGGGGGCGAGTACGAGCAGTACTTC
TRBV28	-	TRBJ2-3	-	CASSSEKPGRTDTQYF	TGTGCCAGCAGTTCCGAAAAACCGGGACGCACAGATACGCAGTATTTT
TRBV7-9	TRBD2	TRBJ2-7	-	CASSYPSLAGIYEQYF	TGTGCCAGCAGCTACCCCTCACTAGCGGGCATCTACGAGCAGTACTTC
TRBV9	TRBD1	TRBJ1-2	once	CASSDGTGVNNYGYTF	TGTGCCAGCAGCGACGGGACAGGGGTAAATAACTATGGCTACACCTTC
TRBV29-1	-	TRBJ2-7	-	CSVILSSYEQYF	TGCAGCGTTATCCTGAGCTCCTACGAGCAGTACTTC